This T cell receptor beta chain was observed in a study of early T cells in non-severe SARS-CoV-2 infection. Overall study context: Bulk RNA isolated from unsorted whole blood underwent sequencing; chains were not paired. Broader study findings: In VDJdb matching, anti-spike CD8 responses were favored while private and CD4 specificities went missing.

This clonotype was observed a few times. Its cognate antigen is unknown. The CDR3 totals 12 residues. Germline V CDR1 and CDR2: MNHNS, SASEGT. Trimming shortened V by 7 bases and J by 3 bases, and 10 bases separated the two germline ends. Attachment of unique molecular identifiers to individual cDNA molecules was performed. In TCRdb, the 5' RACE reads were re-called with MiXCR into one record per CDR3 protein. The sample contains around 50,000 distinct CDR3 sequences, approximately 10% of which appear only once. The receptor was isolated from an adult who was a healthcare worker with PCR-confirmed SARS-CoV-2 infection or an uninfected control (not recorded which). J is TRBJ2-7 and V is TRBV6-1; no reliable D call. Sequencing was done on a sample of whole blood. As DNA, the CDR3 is TGTGCCAGCATAGTAGGAATCTACGAGCAGTACTTC. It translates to CASIVGIYEQYF.